The 30 T cell receptor beta chains listed next were all sequenced from one sample in a study of cytomegalovirus exposure and HLA in healthy donors. Use of 60 Vbeta and 13 Jbeta primers characterized the PCR. The assay was immunoSEQ multiplex PCR, and TCRdb's table has in-frame clones only and misses some. Seen here are 180,000 or so clones, around three quarters observed once, and the top ten hold under 2%. Source material: PBMCs. These receptors were taken from a woman aged 25-40 years in good health and CMV-seronegative.

The CDR3 is CASSIALISNQPQHF. The CDR3 DNA follows: TGTGCCAGTAGTATAGCCTTAATTAGCAATCAGCCCCAGCATTTT. The J gene is TRBJ1-5, the V gene TRBV19; no clear D. The CDR3 length is 15 residues. Trimming took 1 base from V and 0 from J, leaving 7 bases between them. The germline V gene encodes CDR1 LNHDA and CDR2 SQIVND (reference sequence).

For the CDR3, the DNA is TGTGCCAGCAGCTCGAGCGGGGGGGCCCGGCGGGATACGCAGTATTTT. Translated: CASSSSGGARRDTQYF. V usage is TRBV7-3 and J usage is TRBJ2-3, with 10 bases that match TRBD2. Germline CDR1 SGHTA, CDR2 FQGTGA. The CDR3 has 16 residues. The J segment lost 6 bases and the V segment lost 4 bases, leaving 10 bases of the junction unmatched.

The rearrangement links TRBV7-9 to TRBJ1-5, with 10 bases identical to TRBD1. This CDR3 region has 15 residues. The V and J ends lost 5 bases and 4 bases, in that order; junction bases with no gene match: 5. Germline values: CDR1 SEHNR, CDR2 FQNEAQ (reference sequence). This CDR3 is CASSPTGQGNQPQHF. The CDR3 region has the DNA TGTGCCAGCAGCCCCACGGGACAGGGGAATCAGCCCCAGCATTTT.

The chain carries TRBV30 and TRBJ1-6, with D possibly being TRBD1 (5 bases). The germline CDR1 and CDR2 sequences are GTSNPN and SVGIG (reference sequence). The CDR3 totals 13 residues. Deletions cut 2 bases from V and 7 bases from J, with 9 bases between. DNA for the CDR3: TGTGCCTGGAGTTCCGGGGGGAATTCACCCCTCCACTTT. Translated: CAWSSGGNSPLHF.

The chain links TRBV7-2 to TRBJ2-7, with 9 nucleotides matching TRBD1. Germline-derived CDR1 and CDR2 are SGHTA and FQGNSA. The CDR3 runs 15 residues. V dropped 5 bases and J dropped 9; count of bases not matched to a gene: 14. The CDR3 nucleotides read TGTGCCAGCAGCCCCGGGACAGGGCCAGGGTGGGCGCAGTACTTC. Amino acids: CASSPGTGPGWAQYF. Full variable domain (remainder filled in from reference TRBV7-2 and TRBJ2-7): GAGVSQSPSNKVTEKGKDVELRCDPISGHTALYWYRQSLGQGLEFLIYFQGNSAPDKSGLPSDRFSAERTGGSVSTLTIQRTQQEDSAVYLCASSPGTGPGWAQYFGPGTRLTVT.

The chain carries TRBV6-4 and TRBJ2-3; 7 bases are shared with TRBD2. Per the germline V gene, CDR1 is MRHNA and CDR2 is SNTAGT. This CDR3 is 15 amino acids long. V shed 5 bases and J 4 bases; nucleotides not matched to a gene: 9. CDR3 amino acids: CASSPRSSGPDTQYF. CDR3 DNA sequence: TGTGCCAGCAGTCCCCGGTCTAGCGGCCCAGATACGCAGTATTTT.

In its sample, this clone was seen once. The genes are TRBV5-1 and TRBJ2-5; no firm D call. The CDR3 consists of 14 residues. V was trimmed by 4 bases and J by 2 bases, leaving 12 bases between them. Germline V gene sequence: CDR1 SGHRS, CDR2 YFSETQ. In DNA form, the CDR3 reads TGCGCCAGCAGCCCCCAAGCTGTACAAGAGACCCAGTACTTC. Translation gives CASSPQAVQETQYF.

The chain combines TRBV5-1 with TRBJ1-2; D is unclear. This CDR3 is built from 16 residues. Germline V gene data show CDR1 as SGHRS and CDR2 as YFSETQ. V was pared by 0 bases and J by 5 bases, with 17 bases between. The CDR3 sequence: CASSLVALERGYGYTF. In DNA, the CDR3 is TGCGCCAGCAGCTTGGTAGCCCTGGAGCGAGGTTATGGCTACACCTTC.

V is TRBV5-1 and J is TRBJ1-6; D may be TRBD1 (6 bases). V gave up 0 bases and J gave up 5 bases, with 18 bases separating them. This CDR3 contains 18 residues. Per germline, CDR1 SGHRS and CDR2 YFSETQ. The CDR3 DNA reads as TGCGCCAGCAGCTTGGGCCCCCTGACAGGTCCGGATAATTCACCCCTCCACTTT. Translated, it gives CASSLGPLTGPDNSPLHF.

On this clone: One junction end does not reproduce the germline sequence, and a read error may be involved. This chain connects TRBV7-7 to TRBJ2-7; D unresolved. This CDR3 region has 13 residues. Germline V CDR1 and CDR2: SSHAT, FNYEAQ (reference sequence). The CDR3 DNA follows: TGTGCTAGCAGTCAATCTTTAAGCCGGGAGCAGTACTTC. It specifies CASSQSLSREQYF. The full variable domain, rest sourced from reference TRBV7-7 and TRBJ2-7, is GAGVSQSPRYKVTKRGQDVTLRCDPISSHATLYWYQQALGQGPEFLTYFNYEAQPDKSGLPSDRFSAERPEGSISTLTIQRTEQRDSAMYRCASSQSLSREQYFGPGTRLTVT.

CDR3 coding DNA: TGTGCCAGCAGTTCCCCCGGACAGGCCCGGGAACTGTTTTTT. Its translation: CASSSPGQARELFF. The rearrangement links TRBV6-6 to TRBJ1-4; 7 bases agree with TRBD1. Trimming removed 4 bases from V and 12 bases from J; junction bases left unmatched: 11. Germline CDR1 and CDR2: MNHNY and SVGAGI (reference sequence). The length of the CDR3 is 14 residues.

This chain joins TRBV5-4 and TRBJ2-5; 10 bases match TRBD1. This CDR3 comprises 14 residues. Looked up from germline, CDR1 is SGHNT and CDR2 is YYREEE (reference sequence). Trimming at V came to 3 bases and at J to 3 bases, leaving 2 bases not matched to a gene. CDR3 sequence: CASSSGTGEETQYF. CDR3 sequence (DNA): TGTGCCAGCAGCTCTGGGACAGGGGAAGAGACCCAGTACTTC.

The DNA for the CDR3 is TGTGCCAGCAGCTTAGAAGCGGGGGGGTTTAATGAGCAGTTCTTC. Residues: CASSLEAGGFNEQFF. This chain connects TRBV7-6 to TRBJ2-1, with 10 bases matching TRBD2. Germline-derived CDR1 and CDR2 are SGHVS and FNYEAQ. The CDR3 totals 15 residues. Trimming at V came to 1 base and at J to 7 bases, leaving 4 bases not matched to a gene.

This chain joins TRBV5-6 and TRBJ2-3, with D maybe TRBD2 (7 bases). Germline assignment: CDR1 SGHDT and CDR2 YYEEEE. V dropped 4 bases and J dropped 4 bases, with 16 bases sitting between them. The CDR3 has 15 residues. CDR3 in DNA: TGTGCCAGCAGCCTCGGGGGGCTAGCTCCAGATACGCAGTATTTT. It codes for CASSLGGLAPDTQYF. Together with reference TRBV5-6 and TRBJ2-3, the CDR3 gives the full variable domain: DAGVTQSPTHLIKTRGQQVTLRCSPKSGHDTVSWYQQALGQGPQFIFQYYEEEERQRGNFPDRFSGHQFPNYSSELNVNALLLGDSALYLCASSLGGLAPDTQYFGPGTRLTVL.

This clone was counted a few times. The CDR3 sequence is CASSLGARLNTDTQYF. The DNA for the CDR3 is TGCGCCAGCAGCTTGGGAGCTCGTCTTAACACAGATACGCAGTATTTT. The rearrangement joins TRBV5-1 to TRBJ2-3; D uncertain. V was trimmed by 0 bases and J by 2 bases, leaving 13 bases between them. The CDR3 covers 16 residues. Germline lookup yields CDR1 SGHRS and CDR2 YFSETQ.

The J gene is TRBJ1-2, the V gene TRBV27, with D tentatively TRBD1 (6 bases). The CDR3 has 13 amino acids. Germline assignment: CDR1 MNHEY and CDR2 SMNVEV (reference sequence). V lost 6 bases and J 1 base, leaving 9 bases between the germline ends. The CDR3 loop is CASRQGLNYGYTF. The DNA of the CDR3 is TGTGCCAGCAGACAGGGCCTTAACTATGGCTACACCTTC.

This clone appeared a single time. The V gene is TRBV9, the J gene TRBJ1-2; D unresolved. Germline CDR1 reads SGDLS; CDR2 reads YYNGEE. Trimming cost V 0 bases and J 2 bases, with 5 bases left between them. The CDR3 has 13 amino acids. The DNA for the CDR3 is TGTGCCAGCAGCGTAGCTATCAACTATGGCTACACCTTC. It encodes CASSVAINYGYTF.

DNA of the CDR3: TGTGCCAGCAGTAGCGTTAGTGAGACCCAGTACTTC. It yields the protein CASSSVSETQYF. This sequence joins TRBV6-6 and TRBJ2-5; D is undetermined. Germline CDR1 and CDR2: MNHNY and SVGAGI (reference sequence). The CDR3 is 12 residues long. The germline V and J ends were trimmed by 5 bases and 5 bases, with 9 bases remaining between them.

The chain recombines TRBV7-3 with TRBJ2-1, with 11 bases fitting TRBD1. Germline assignment: CDR1 SGHTA and CDR2 FQGTGA. This CDR3 has 16 amino acids. With 1 base clipped from V and 7 bases from J, the junction kept 6 bases outside the gene matches. DNA for the CDR3: TGTGCCAGCAGCTTAAAGGGGACAGGGGGGTGGAATGAGCAGTTCTTC. As protein: CASSLKGTGGWNEQFF.

This clone was recorded only once. V gene TRBV25-1 combines with J gene TRBJ2-5, with 9 bases aligning to TRBD1. Germline V lookup: CDR1 MGHDK, CDR2 SYGVNS. The CDR3 runs 16 residues. V lost 6 bases to trimming and J lost 5 bases; unmatched junction nucleotides: 13. The DNA for the CDR3 is TGTGCCAGCAGCCCCTACGGGGGGACAGGGAGTGAGACCCAGTACTTC. Encoded protein: CASSPYGGTGSETQYF.

The V and J genes are TRBV9 and TRBJ1-1; 7 positions agree with TRBD1. The germline V gene has CDR1 SGDLS and CDR2 YYNGEE. V shed 4 bases, J shed 3 bases, and the junction held 6 bases outside the gene matches. This CDR3 is 14 amino acids long. CDR3 residues: CASSPRDSYTEAFF. The CDR3 DNA sequence: TGTGCCAGCAGCCCCCGGGACAGTTACACTGAAGCTTTCTTT. Full variable domain (outside the CDR3, taken from reference TRBV9 and TRBJ1-1): DSGVTQTPKHLITATGQRVTLRCSPRSGDLSVYWYQQSLDQGLQFLIQYYNGEERAKGNILERFSAQQFPDLHSELNLSSLELGDSALYFCASSPRDSYTEAFFGQGTRLTVV.

The V call is TRBV5-6, the J call TRBJ1-6; weak D call: TRBD1 (5 bases). CDR1 SGHDT and CDR2 YYEEEE come from the germline V gene. The V end was cut by 4 bases, the J end by 8 bases, with 13 bases between. This CDR3 contains 14 residues. The CDR3: CASSRGSRDSPLHF. The CDR3 DNA is TGTGCCAGCAGCCGGGGGTCCAGGGATTCACCCCTCCACTTT. Full variable domain (missing parts from reference TRBV5-6 and TRBJ1-6): DAGVTQSPTHLIKTRGQQVTLRCSPKSGHDTVSWYQQALGQGPQFIFQYYEEEERQRGNFPDRFSGHQFPNYSSELNVNALLLGDSALYLCASSRGSRDSPLHFGNGTRLTVT.

This sequence joins TRBV7-9 and TRBJ1-6; maybe TRBD1 (6 bases). The CDR3 length is 14 residues. Trimming removed 4 bases from V and 10 bases from J, with 14 bases in between. Germline CDR1 is SEHNR and CDR2 is FQNEAQ (reference sequence). CDR3 sequence: CASSSPTGQSPLHF. In DNA form, the CDR3 reads TGTGCCAGCAGCTCCCCGACAGGTCAATCACCCCTCCACTTT.

The sample holds a few counts of this clone. The chain uses TRBV10-3 and TRBJ2-1, with no clear D. The V and J ends lost 2 bases and 3 bases respectively, with 8 bases between them. The length of the CDR3 is 14 residues. Looked up from germline, CDR1 is ENHRY and CDR2 is SYGVKD. The CDR3 DNA follows: TGTGCCATCAGTGAGGCCAGGTACTACAATGAGCAGTTCTTC. It translates to CAISEARYYNEQFF.

The chain uses TRBV2 and TRBJ2-1; 9 bases are shared with TRBD1. CDR3 length equals 15 residues. After removal of 6 bases from V and 2 bases from J, the junction contained 5 bases not matched to a gene. Germline CDR1 and CDR2: SNHLY and FYNNEI. This CDR3 is CASRSGTGTYNEQFF. CDR3 sequence (DNA): TGTGCCAGCAGGAGCGGGACAGGGACCTACAATGAGCAGTTCTTC.

The chain recombines TRBV6-1 with TRBJ2-7; 10 bases are a match to TRBD1. This CDR3 is 15 amino acids long. Looked up from germline, CDR1 is MNHNS and CDR2 is SASEGT. The J segment lost 7 bases and the V segment lost 4 bases, leaving 10 bases of the junction unmatched. CDR3 bases: TGTGCCAGCAGTGGGGCGGCCCGGGACAGGGGAGAGCAGTACTTC. Translation: CASSGAARDRGEQYF.

The chain carries TRBV28 and TRBJ1-1, with 8 bases identical to TRBD1. Trimming at V came to 2 bases and at J to 5 bases, leaving 4 bases not matched to a gene. Per the germline V gene, CDR1 is MDHEN and CDR2 is SYDVKM. This CDR3 region has 14 residues. CDR3 sequence: CASSLRQGRTEAFF. The CDR3 bases are TGTGCCAGCAGTTTACGACAGGGGAGAACTGAAGCTTTCTTT.

The chain links TRBV6-5 to TRBJ1-3; D possibly corresponds to TRBD1 (6 bases). The V gene lost 8 bases and the J gene lost 3 bases, with 11 bases spanning the gap. The CDR3 has 13 amino acids. Germline V gives CDR1 MNHEY, CDR2 SVGAGI. DNA of the CDR3: TGTGCCAGCGGGCAGGGGTATGGAAACACCATATATTTT. Translated: CASGQGYGNTIYF.

The rearrangement joins TRBV4-3 to TRBJ1-6, with 9 bases aligning to TRBD1. Germline V gene sequence: CDR1 LGHNA, CDR2 YSLEER. The CDR3 consists of 15 residues. The trim removed 0 bases at V and 9 bases at J, leaving 3 bases unmatched. The CDR3 sequence: CASSQDGQGISPLHF. In DNA form, the CDR3 reads TGCGCCAGCAGCCAAGATGGACAGGGGATTTCACCCCTCCACTTT.

The chain has TRBV10-3 and TRBJ2-1, with 11 bases fitting TRBD2. Trimming at V came to 7 bases and at J to 3 bases, leaving 5 bases not matched to a gene. The CDR3 contains 15 residues. Germline V gene data show CDR1 as ENHRY and CDR2 as SYGVKD. CDR3 DNA: TGTGCCATCATTTCCGGGACTAGCGGCTACAATGAGCAGTTCTTC. Residues: CAIISGTSGYNEQFF.